The 19 T cell receptor beta chains below were found in one sample sequenced in a study of T-cell reconstitution after alpha-beta-depleted transplantation in children. The library targeted TCRbeta and was prepared with unique molecular identifiers. TCRdb ran MiXCR on the PCR reads and lists one entry per CDR3 protein. This repertoire shows about 440,000 distinct CDR3 sequences, over 40% found once; its top ten account for approximately 30%. Sequencing was performed on PBMCs, taken before TCRalphabeta/CD19-depleted stem cell transplant. These receptors were obtained from a girl aged 2 to 10 with aplastic anemia, due to receive a stem cell transplant.

This chain uses TRBV12-3 or TRBV12-4 with TRBJ2-1; D is undetermined. This CDR3 has 14 amino acids. Trimming cost V 2 bases and J 3 bases, with 8 bases left between them. CDR3 coding DNA: TGTGCCAGCAGTTTATGGCGGAACTACAATGAGCAGTTCTTC. As protein: CASSLWRNYNEQFF.

This chain uses TRBV7-3 with TRBJ2-3, with D perhaps assigned TRBD1 or TRBD2 (6 bases each). The length of the CDR3 is 15 residues. Germline V lookup: CDR1 SGHTA, CDR2 FQGTGA. Trimming removed 3 bases from V and 1 base from J, with 11 bases in between. Here the CDR3 reads CASSFKGGGTDTQYF. CDR3 nucleotides: TGTGCCAGCAGCTTCAAGGGGGGAGGCACAGATACGCAGTATTTT.

This clonotype occurred a few times. V and J are TRBV2 and TRBJ1-5, with D perhaps matching TRBD1 (5 bases). This CDR3 region has 13 residues. Trimming cost V 2 bases and J 9 bases, with 11 bases left between them. Germline loops: CDR1 SNHLY, CDR2 FYNNEI. CDR3 nucleotide sequence: TGTGCCAGCAGTGAAAATGGGGGACGGCCCCAGCATTTT. This sequence encodes CASSENGGRPQHF.

This clonotype was seen once. This sequence joins TRBV20-1 and TRBJ2-7; the D is unclear. Germline V gives CDR1 DFQATT, CDR2 SNEGSKA (reference sequence). V was clipped by 0 bases and J by 0 bases, with 9 bases between them. This CDR3 has 14 residues. DNA of the CDR3: TGCAGTGCTAGAGATTCGGGTTTCTCCTACGAGCAGTACTTC. Protein sequence: CSARDSGFSYEQYF.

The chain links TRBV9 to TRBJ2-3, with 7 bases that match TRBD2. Per germline, CDR1 SGDLS and CDR2 YYNGEE. V shed 4 bases and J 3 bases; nucleotides not matched to a gene: 14. The CDR3 sequence is 17 residues long. CDR3 sequence: CASSIPMTGGGTDTQYF. The CDR3 DNA reads as TGTGCCAGCAGCATACCTATGACGGGGGGTGGGACAGATACGCAGTATTTT. Complete variable domain (other parts from reference TRBV9 and TRBJ2-3): DSGVTQTPKHLITATGQRVTLRCSPRSGDLSVYWYQQSLDQGLQFLIQYYNGEERAKGNILERFSAQQFPDLHSELNLSSLELGDSALYFCASSIPMTGGGTDTQYFGPGTRLTVL.

The table lists this clonotype with a few counts. The chain employs TRBV27 and TRBJ1-2; 9 bases align to TRBD1. The V and J ends lost 5 bases and 1 base, in that order; junction bases with no gene match: 11. The CDR3 runs 17 residues. CDR1 MNHEY and CDR2 SMNVEV come from the germline V gene (reference sequence). The CDR3 here is CASSIQGAGGSNYGYTF. Written as DNA, the CDR3 is TGTGCCAGCAGTATACAGGGGGCAGGAGGGAGTAACTATGGCTACACCTTC.

This clonotype was seen more than once but under ten times. The J gene is TRBJ2-5, the V gene TRBV20-1, with 10 bases lining up with TRBD1. J gave up 5 bases and V 6 bases, and 12 bases lay outside the gene matches. The CDR3 sequence is 15 residues long. The germline V gene encodes CDR1 DFQATT and CDR2 SNEGSKA (reference sequence). DNA of the CDR3: TGCAGTGCCAATCGTGGACAGGGGGTGGGTGAGACCCAGTACTTC. Translated: CSANRGQGVGETQYF.

This clonotype was found many times. CDR3 in DNA: TGTGCCAGCAGACCTGGACTGAGCTCCTACAATGAGCAGTTCTTC. Its translation: CASRPGLSSYNEQFF. The V call is TRBV12-3 or TRBV12-4, the J call TRBJ2-1; tentative D call: TRBD2 (5 bases). Trimming took off 6 bases at V and 0 bases at J, with 12 bases between the two ends. The CDR3 sequence is 15 residues long.

This clonotype was counted at least ten times. DNA for the CDR3: TGTGCCAGCAGGACGGGACAGGGACTATACAATGAGCAGTTCTTC. It encodes CASRTGQGLYNEQFF. The J gene is TRBJ2-1, the V gene TRBV12-3 or TRBV12-4, with 9 bases that match TRBD1. V was pared by 6 bases and J by 4 bases, with 7 bases of the junction left unmatched. The CDR3 totals 15 residues.

The V call is TRBV20-1, the J call TRBJ2-1; unclear D gene. The CDR3 runs 13 residues. V was clipped by 4 bases and J by 5 bases, with 12 bases between them. The germline gives CDR1 DFQATT, CDR2 SNEGSKA (reference sequence). The CDR3 protein is CSATTDGNNEQFF. Written as DNA, the CDR3 is TGCAGTGCTACAACCGACGGAAACAATGAGCAGTTCTTC.

The J gene is TRBJ1-3, the V gene TRBV6-5; D ambiguous. There are 16 residues in the CDR3. Germline V lookup: CDR1 MNHEY, CDR2 SVGAGI. Between the trimmed V and J ends, which lost 0 bases and 3 bases, there was a span of 12 bases. The CDR3 bases are TGTGCCAGCAGTTACTCGATTCTGAGGATTGGAAACACCATATATTTT. Its protein product is CASSYSILRIGNTIYF.

The chain links TRBV20-1 to TRBJ1-1; no firm D call. CDR3 length equals 11 residues. The V end lost 5 bases, the J end lost 6 bases, and 10 bases lay between the germline ends. The germline V gene encodes CDR1 DFQATT and CDR2 SNEGSKA (reference sequence). For the CDR3, the DNA is TGCAGTGCTCCGTTGTTAGCTGAAGCTTTCTTT. Its protein product is CSAPLLAEAFF.

The J gene is TRBJ2-1, the V gene TRBV12-3 or TRBV12-4; D possibly uses TRBD1 or TRBD2 (5 bases each). V was trimmed by 6 bases and J by 8 bases, leaving 11 bases between them. CDR3 length: 12 residues. The CDR3 DNA reads as TGTGCCAGCAGACTGGGGGTCGATGAGCAGTTCTTC. Translating gives CASRLGVDEQFF.

The gene calls are TRBV6-5 and TRBJ2-3, with D tentatively TRBD1 (5 bases). The CDR3 loop spans 16 amino acids. Trimming left V 6 bases short and J 0 bases short, with 16 bases between. Germline CDR1 and CDR2: MNHEY and SVGAGI. CDR3 bases: TGTGCCAGCAGACTCTCAGCGACAGCTAGCACAGATACGCAGTATTTT. Translation: CASRLSATASTDTQYF.

The chain is built from TRBV12-3 or TRBV12-4 and TRBJ2-1; TRBD2 matches at 9 bases. The V gene end was trimmed by 3 bases and the J gene end by 8 bases; junction bases not matched to a gene: 2. The CDR3 length is 13 residues. The CDR3 is CASSLRGGDEQFF. CDR3 DNA: TGTGCCAGCAGTTTGCGGGGGGGCGATGAGCAGTTCTTC.

Remarks on this clonotype: With a much larger clone just one base away, this may be a read error. V is TRBV20-1 and J is TRBJ2-5; weak D call: TRBD2 (5 bases). Trimming removed 1 base from V and 4 bases from J, with 7 bases in between. Germline V gene sequence: CDR1 DFQATT, CDR2 SNEGSKA (reference sequence). This CDR3 contains 12 residues. CDR3 in DNA: TGCAGTGCTAGAGTGGCGGGAGAGACCCAGTACTTC. Protein product: CSARVAGETQYF.

The CDR3 protein is CASSPQGALGEAFF. In DNA form, the CDR3 reads TGTGCCAGCTCCCCCCAGGGGGCTCTTGGAGAAGCTTTCTTT. The chain recombines TRBV2 with TRBJ1-1; 8 positions agree with TRBD1. Germline CDR1 and CDR2: SNHLY and FYNNEI. The V segment lost 8 bases and the J segment 8 bases; nucleotides outside the gene matches: 13. The CDR3 has 14 residues.

The rearrangement uses TRBV12-3 or TRBV12-4 and TRBJ2-2; 8 bases are a match to TRBD2. Trimming at V came to 8 bases and at J to 1 base, leaving 0 bases not matched to a gene. The CDR3 runs to 13 residues. The CDR3 DNA sequence: TGTGCCAGCGGGACTAGGAACACCGGGGAGCTGTTTTTT. It encodes CASGTRNTGELFF.

This clonotype appeared a single time. The chain uses TRBV7-2 and TRBJ2-2, with 10 bases that match TRBD2. This CDR3 region has 16 residues. Trimming at V came to 0 bases and at J to 4 bases, leaving 2 bases not matched to a gene. CDR1 and CDR2 (germline): SGHTA, FQGNSA. The CDR3 protein is CASSLAQRGGTGELFF. The CDR3 DNA reads as TGTGCCAGCAGCTTAGCCCAGCGGGGGGGCACCGGGGAGCTGTTTTTT.